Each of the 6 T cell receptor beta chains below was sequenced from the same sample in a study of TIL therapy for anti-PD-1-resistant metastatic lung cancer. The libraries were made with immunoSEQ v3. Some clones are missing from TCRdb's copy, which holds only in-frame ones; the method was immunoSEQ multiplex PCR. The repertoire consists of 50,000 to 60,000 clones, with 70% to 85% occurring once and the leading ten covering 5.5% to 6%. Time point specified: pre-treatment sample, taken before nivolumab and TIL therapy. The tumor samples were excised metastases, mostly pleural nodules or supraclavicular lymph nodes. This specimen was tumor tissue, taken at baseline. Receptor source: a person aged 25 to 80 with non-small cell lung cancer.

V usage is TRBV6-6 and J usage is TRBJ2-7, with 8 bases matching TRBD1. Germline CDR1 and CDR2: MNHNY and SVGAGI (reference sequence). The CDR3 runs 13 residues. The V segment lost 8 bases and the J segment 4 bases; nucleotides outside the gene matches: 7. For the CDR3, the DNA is TGTGCCAGCGGGGACAGGCTCACTTACGAGCAGTACTTC. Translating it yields CASGDRLTYEQYF.

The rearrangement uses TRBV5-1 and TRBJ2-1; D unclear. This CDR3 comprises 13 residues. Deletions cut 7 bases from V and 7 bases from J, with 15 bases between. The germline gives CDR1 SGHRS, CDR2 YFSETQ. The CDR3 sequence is CASALVPPNEQFF. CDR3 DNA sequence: TGCGCCAGCGCCCTAGTACCACCAAATGAGCAGTTCTTC.

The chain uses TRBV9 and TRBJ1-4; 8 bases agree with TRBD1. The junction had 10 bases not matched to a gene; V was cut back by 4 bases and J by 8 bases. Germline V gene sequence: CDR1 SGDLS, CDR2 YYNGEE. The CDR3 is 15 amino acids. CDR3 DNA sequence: TGTGCCAGCAGCTCCCCCACAGGGGGGAACGAAAAACTGTTTTTT. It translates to CASSSPTGGNEKLFF.

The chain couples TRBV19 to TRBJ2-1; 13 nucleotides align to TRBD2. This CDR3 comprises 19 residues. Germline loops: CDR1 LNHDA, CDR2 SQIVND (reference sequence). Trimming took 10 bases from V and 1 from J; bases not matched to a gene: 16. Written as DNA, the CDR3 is TGTGCCACCCGCGGACTAGCGGGAGTGTCTGTAGCTTCCTACAATGAGCAGTTCTTC. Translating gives CATRGLAGVSVASYNEQFF.

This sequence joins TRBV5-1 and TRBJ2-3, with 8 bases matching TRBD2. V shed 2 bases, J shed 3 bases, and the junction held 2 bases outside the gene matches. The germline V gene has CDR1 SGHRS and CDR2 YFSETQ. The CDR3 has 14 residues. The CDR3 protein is CASSFSGVTDTQYF. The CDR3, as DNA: TGCGCCAGCAGCTTTAGCGGGGTTACAGATACGCAGTATTTT.

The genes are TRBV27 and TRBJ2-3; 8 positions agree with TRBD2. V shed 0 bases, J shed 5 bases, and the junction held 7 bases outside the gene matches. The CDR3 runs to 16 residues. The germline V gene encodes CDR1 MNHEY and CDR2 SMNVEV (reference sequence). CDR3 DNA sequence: TGTGCCAGCAGTTTATCCCCGGGAGGGCCGCAAGATACGCAGTATTTT. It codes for CASSLSPGGPQDTQYF.